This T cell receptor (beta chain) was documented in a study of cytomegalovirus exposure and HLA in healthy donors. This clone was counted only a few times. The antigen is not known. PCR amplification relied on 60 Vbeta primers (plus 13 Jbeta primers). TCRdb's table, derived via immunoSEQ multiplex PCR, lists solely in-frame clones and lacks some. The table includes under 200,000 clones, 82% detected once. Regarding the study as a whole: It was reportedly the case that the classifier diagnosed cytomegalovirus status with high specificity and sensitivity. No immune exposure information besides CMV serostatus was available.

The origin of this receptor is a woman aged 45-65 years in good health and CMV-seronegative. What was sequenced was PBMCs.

The CDR3 DNA reads TGTGCCAGCAGCTTGGGATTAGCCTTTTACACCGGGGAGCTGTTTTTT. Its translation: CASSLGLAFYTGELFF. The chain is built from TRBV5-6 and TRBJ2-2, with D unresolved. V lost 0 bases and J lost 3, with 12 bases in between. CDR3 size: 16 residues. Germline lookup yields CDR1 SGHDT and CDR2 YYEEEE.